These T cell receptor beta chains were read from a single sample in a study of cytomegalovirus exposure and HLA in healthy donors. Produced via immunoSEQ multiplex PCR; TCRdb's table is partial and in-frame only. This sample has 190,000 or so clones, with approximately 85% found just once. Input material: PBMCs. The receptors shown here come from a girl aged 5-17 years in good health and CMV-seropositive. Both conserved end residues are part of each CDR3. Not every row has a clone size; where given, it reads once, few, many or a size class.

V: TRBV5-1
size: -
CDR3: CASSPYEGGVDEQFF

V: TRBV19
size: -
CDR3: CASSIGGSPLHF

V: TRBV6-5
size: -
CDR3: CASSYGQGDNSPLHF

V: TRBV5-1
size: -
CDR3: CASSASGGGSYNEQFF

V: TRBV18
size: -
CDR3: CASSPGTADGYTF

V: TRBV7-2
size: -
CDR3: CASSFSGGGEYEQFF

V: TRBV4-1
size: once
CDR3: CASSQAGGNTGELFF

V: TRBV6-5
size: -
CDR3: CASGLGGPSDTQYF

V: TRBV6-6
size: -
CDR3: CASYPRTGDSYEQYF

V: TRBV19
size: -
CDR3: CASSQPTGKATNEKLFF

V: TRBV9
size: -
CDR3: CASSVAGAYEQYF

V: TRBV28
size: -
CDR3: CASSLYPGTGDYGYTF

V: TRBV20-1
size: few
CDR3: CSARYNYEQYF

V: TRBV18
size: -
CDR3: CASSGTGYNTGELFF

V: TRBV6-6
size: few
CDR3: CASRDSLLQYF

V: TRBV6-1
size: -
CDR3: CASIGFGQTNTEAFF

V: TRBV4-1
size: -
CDR3: CASSQDLVQFFAFF

V: TRBV15
size: -
CDR3: CATSRALAANTDTQYF

V: TRBV5-1
size: -
CDR3: CASSGSGGYNEQFF

V: TRBV4-3
size: once
CDR3: CASSQEGEEQYF

V: TRBV27
size: -
CDR3: CASRGPGGEKLFF

V: TRBV4-3
size: -
CDR3: CASSQGSSGGIEQYF